This T cell receptor beta chain was obtained from a study of blood T cell repertoires in COVID-19 (dated by TCRdb to 2018 to 2021). With respect to the entire study: Collaborator samples came from the United States, Italy and Spain and covered acute and convalescent phases of COVID-19. Subjects who had been exposed to COVID-19, were actively infected with it, or had recovered from it provided the deeply sampled blood TCRbeta repertoires that made up the dataset. The material from the prospective study consisted of cDNA or gDNA derived from T cells, B-cell-depleted T cells, or PBMCs. Where available, HLA class I and class II types were taken from metadata supplied by the sample provider and were not determined by assay-based typing. The samples were drawn from the first 160 participants of the ongoing ImmuneRACE study and from 950 to 1,500 subjects provided by 6 global collaborators. Sample metadata almost always included a de-identified subject ID, COVID-19 status, age in years and sex. The repertoires were made available in a free public database intended to serve as a resource for research on the immune response to SARS-CoV-2. Overall results and qualifications from the work: Clinical and demographic metadata were provided uncurated, with the amount varying by source and participant.

There are 17 amino acids in the CDR3, from cysteine to phenylalanine inclusive. The sequence is cut down to CDR3 DNA, 51 bases in frame from base 1. Germline trimming: 6 bases from V, 5 bases from J; junction bases outside gene matches: 18. CDR1 is given as MDHEN and CDR2 as SYDVKM, both from the germline V gene. On this clone itself: The antigen this receptor binds is unknown. Base qualities were left out, and no much larger clone turns up one base away.

Participants in the prospective study were enrolled through a virtual design, were aged roughly 18 to 100 years, and lived in roughly 26 United States geographic areas. To assign participants to cohorts, the prospective study relied on clinical history that participants themselves reported in a screening survey and a study questionnaire. ImmuneRACE Cohort 3 recovered participants were defined by two consecutive negative NP/OP PCR tests, healthcare professional clearance, or symptom resolution. In the prospective study, mobile phlebotomists collected whole blood, serum and a nasopharyngeal or oropharyngeal swab from each participant. Participants in the prospective study had the option to provide additional blood draws and questionnaires over a roughly two-month period. Blood samples from the prospective study were shipped frozen or at room temperature prior to DNA extraction. TCRbeta CDR3 regions were amplified from genomic DNA by means of the immunoSEQ Assay, a bias-controlled multiplex PCR. As for the authors' bioinformatics: The number of nucleated cells in each sample was estimated from the amplification of reference gene primers within the assay. To quantify the absolute abundance of each unique TCRbeta CDR3 rearrangement, sequence reads were collapsed and filtered. Productive Simpson clonality was computed per sample as the square root of Simpson's diversity index over productive rearrangements. In its TCRdb copy, this immuneACCESS table keeps in-frame sequences only and misses some clones. Where compared with another copy, unresolved V genes explain less than half of these, and the others have no known cause. Clone size and the V and J calls come from that table; the DNA yielded D and trimming. This sample holds hundreds of thousands of clones; roughly 87% were observed only once. The ten largest clones represent 0.9% to 1.2% of the sample.

What was sequenced was PBMCs or T cells enriched from blood (not recorded which). The sequence was obtained from a woman aged 25 to 45 who had recovered from COVID-19. Here the chain combines TRBV28 and TRBJ1-2, with 7 middle bases fitting TRBD1. The nucleotides read TGTGCCAGCAGCCCCGTGGGGTCCAACAGGGGCATATATGGCTACACCTTC. Its protein reads: CASSPVGSNRGIYGYTF.